The TCR beta chain described here comes from a study of T cells in localized non-small cell lung cancer. The V gene's germline CDR1 is SNHLY and CDR2 FYNNEI. The CDR3 is made up of 15 amino acids. V lost 2 bases to trimming and J lost 4 bases; unmatched junction nucleotides: 6. To note about this clone: Its antigen is as yet unknown.

The table came from immunoSEQ multiplex PCR; TCRdb's copy has only in-frame clones and leaves some out. The sample carries under 45,000 clones, about 80% recorded once. General study points: Of the top 100 tumor clones, median around 55 were in adjacent lung, over 25 among its top 100. Elevated blood T cell density was associated with longer overall survival. T cell clonality was highest in uninvolved adjacent lung, above tumor. Because only a single region of the tumor was sequenced, heterogeneity remains possible.

The starting material was PBMCs, obtained before any cancer treatment. The sequence derives from a man aged 35-69 years with stage II lung adenocarcinoma. The rearrangement uses TRBV2 and TRBJ2-3; 7 bases fit TRBD2. CDR3 in amino acids: CASSERGRAADTQYF. In DNA, the CDR3 is TGTGCCAGCAGTGAACGGGGGAGGGCAGCAGATACGCAGTATTTT. The full variable domain, in which reference TRBV2 and TRBJ2-3 provide the parts outside the CDR3, is EPEVTQTPSHQVTQMGQEVILRCVPISNHLYFYWYRQILGQKVEFLVSFYNNEISEKSEIFDDQFSVERPDGSNFTLKIRSTKLEDSAMYFCASSERGRAADTQYFGPGTRLTVL.